Listed below are T cell receptor beta chains from one sample, sequenced in a study of cytomegalovirus exposure and HLA in healthy donors. Measured with immunoSEQ multiplex PCR; TCRdb has only the in-frame clones, and not every one. The sample consists of 95,000 to 100,000 clones, around a tenth of them appearing once. The sample was PBMCs. These receptor sequences come from a man in his forties or fifties in good health and CMV-seropositive. Both conserved end residues are part of each CDR3. The order of the fields is J gene, V gene, clone size, D gene, CDR3 protein, CDR3 DNA. The D gene is left open where the match is weak. Clone sizes are given selectively: once, few, many, or a class where the clone is expanded.

TRBJ1-1,TRBV29-1,few,-,CSAVGRGVTEAFF,TGCAGCGCCGTCGGACGGGGGGTCACTGAAGCTTTCTTT
TRBJ2-7,TRBV5-1,-,-,CASRGSYEQYF,TGCGCCAGTAGGGGGAGCTACGAGCAGTACTTC
TRBJ2-5,TRBV9,-,-,CANPRETCQETQYF,TGTGCCAACCCACGGGAGACCTGCCAAGAGACCCAGTACTTC
TRBJ1-5,TRBV27,few,TRBD1,CASGQARQPQHF,TGTGCCAGCGGACAGGCAAGGCAGCCCCAGCATTTT
TRBJ2-2,TRBV5-4,-,-,CASSSGQGTNTGELFF,TGTGCCAGCAGCTCAGGTCAGGGGACGAACACCGGGGAGCTGTTTTTT
TRBJ1-2,TRBV9,-,TRBD1,CASSVDQGQGYGYTF,TGTGCCAGCAGCGTAGACCAGGGACAGGGCTATGGCTACACCTTC
TRBJ2-1,TRBV19,few,TRBD2,CASSRGRAYNEQFF,TGTGCCAGTAGCCGCGGGAGGGCCTACAATGAGCAGTTCTTC
TRBJ2-1,TRBV11-2,few,TRBD2,CASSTGTSGPAGAQFF,TGTGCCAGCAGCACCGGGACTAGCGGCCCGGCAGGTGCGCAGTTCTTC
TRBJ1-5,TRBV18,few,TRBD1,CASSEGQAINQPQHF,TGTGCCAGCTCAGAAGGACAGGCGATCAATCAGCCCCAGCATTTT
TRBJ1-2,TRBV7-8,-,-,CASSLGTAANYGYTF,TGTGCCAGCAGCTTAGGGACAGCTGCTAACTATGGCTACACCTTC
TRBJ1-5,TRBV27,few,TRBD1,CASSLGSGGGNQPQHF,TGTGCCAGCAGTTTAGGGTCAGGGGGTGGCAATCAGCCCCAGCATTTT
TRBJ1-1,TRBV29-1,-,-,CSVEFINRVLNTEAFF,TGCAGCGTTGAATTCATTAACAGGGTTTTGAACACTGAAGCTTTCTTT
TRBJ2-2,TRBV11-3,-,TRBD1,CASSLAGGTGELFF,TGTGCCAGCAGCTTAGCAGGGGGCACCGGGGAGCTGTTTTTT
TRBJ2-7,TRBV28,few,-,CASSPWTAVGPEQYF,TGTGCCAGCAGTCCATGGACAGCCGTTGGGCCCGAGCAGTACTTC
TRBJ1-2,TRBV27,-,-,CASSRGHHYGYTF,TGTGCCAGCAGCCGGGGACACCACTATGGCTACACCTTC
TRBJ1-1,TRBV28,few,TRBD1,CASSSPGQGAGEAFF,TGTGCCAGCAGTTCCCCGGGACAGGGGGCCGGTGAAGCTTTCTTT
TRBJ2-4,TRBV21-1,-,-,CASSKYAGGLAKNIQYF,TGTGCCAGCAGCAAATATGCCGGAGGACTAGCCAAAAACATTCAGTACTTC